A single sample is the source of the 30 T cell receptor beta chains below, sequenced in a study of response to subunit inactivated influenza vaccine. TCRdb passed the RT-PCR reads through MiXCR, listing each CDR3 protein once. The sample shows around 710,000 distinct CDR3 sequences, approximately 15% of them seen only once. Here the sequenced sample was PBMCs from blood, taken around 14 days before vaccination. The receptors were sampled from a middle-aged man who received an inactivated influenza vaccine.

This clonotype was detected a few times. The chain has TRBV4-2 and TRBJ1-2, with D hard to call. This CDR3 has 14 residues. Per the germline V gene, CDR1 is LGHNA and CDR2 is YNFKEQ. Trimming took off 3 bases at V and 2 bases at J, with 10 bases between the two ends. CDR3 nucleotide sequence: TGTGCCAGCAGCCAGGGCAGAGAAAACTATGGCTACACCTTC. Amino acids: CASSQGRENYGYTF.

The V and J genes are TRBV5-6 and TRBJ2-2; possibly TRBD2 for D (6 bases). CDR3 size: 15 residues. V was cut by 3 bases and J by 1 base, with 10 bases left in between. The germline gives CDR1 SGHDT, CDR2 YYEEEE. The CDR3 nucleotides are TGTGCCAGCAGCTGGGGGACTGTGAACACCGGGGAGCTGTTTTTT. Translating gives CASSWGTVNTGELFF.

CDR3 nucleotides: TGTGCCAGCAGCCAAGGGCAGGGCTCGGGCAATCAGCCCCAGCATTTT. This codes for CASSQGQGSGNQPQHF. V and J are TRBV4-2 and TRBJ1-5; weak D call: TRBD1 (5 bases). Germline CDR1 and CDR2: LGHNA and YNFKEQ. The CDR3 has 16 residues. Trimming took 1 base from V and 2 from J, leaving 12 bases between them.

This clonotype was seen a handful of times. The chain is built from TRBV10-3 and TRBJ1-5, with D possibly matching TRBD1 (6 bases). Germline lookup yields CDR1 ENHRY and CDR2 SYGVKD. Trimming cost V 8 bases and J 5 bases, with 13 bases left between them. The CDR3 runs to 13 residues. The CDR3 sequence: CAIREAGDQPQHF. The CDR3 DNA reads TGTGCCATCCGGGAAGCAGGGGATCAGCCCCAGCATTTT.

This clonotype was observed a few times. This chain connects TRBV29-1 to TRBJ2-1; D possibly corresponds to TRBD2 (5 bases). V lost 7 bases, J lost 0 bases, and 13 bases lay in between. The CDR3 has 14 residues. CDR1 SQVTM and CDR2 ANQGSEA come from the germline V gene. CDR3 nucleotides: TGCAGCGGCGCCTTGGGGAGCTCCTACAATGAGCAGTTCTTC. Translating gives CSGALGSSYNEQFF.

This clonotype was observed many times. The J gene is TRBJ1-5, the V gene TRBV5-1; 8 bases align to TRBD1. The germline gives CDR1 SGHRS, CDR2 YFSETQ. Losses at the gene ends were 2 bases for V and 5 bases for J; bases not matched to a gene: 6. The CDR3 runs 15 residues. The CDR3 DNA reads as TGCGCCAGCAGCTTCGGACAGGGCGGGGATCAGCCCCAGCATTTT. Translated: CASSFGQGGDQPQHF. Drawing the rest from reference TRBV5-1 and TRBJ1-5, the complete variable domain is KAGVTQTPRYLIKTRGQQVTLSCSPISGHRSVSWYQQTPGQGLQFLFEYFSETQRNKGNFPGRFSGRQFSNSRSEMNVSTLELGDSALYLCASSFGQGGDQPQHFGDGTRLSIL.

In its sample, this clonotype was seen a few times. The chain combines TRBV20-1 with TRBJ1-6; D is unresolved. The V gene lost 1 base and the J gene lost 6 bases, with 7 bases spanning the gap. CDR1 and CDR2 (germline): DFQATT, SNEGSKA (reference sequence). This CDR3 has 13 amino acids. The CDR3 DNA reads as TGCAGTGCTAGAGGGGCCTTTAATTCACCCCTCCACTTT. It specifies CSARGAFNSPLHF.

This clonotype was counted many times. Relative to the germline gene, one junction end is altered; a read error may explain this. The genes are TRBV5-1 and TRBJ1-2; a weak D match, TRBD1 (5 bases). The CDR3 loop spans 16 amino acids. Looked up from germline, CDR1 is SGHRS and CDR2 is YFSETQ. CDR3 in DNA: TGCGCCAGCAGTTTGGCGGAACTCCCGGGGGGCTATGGCTACACCTTC. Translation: CASSLAELPGGYGYTF.

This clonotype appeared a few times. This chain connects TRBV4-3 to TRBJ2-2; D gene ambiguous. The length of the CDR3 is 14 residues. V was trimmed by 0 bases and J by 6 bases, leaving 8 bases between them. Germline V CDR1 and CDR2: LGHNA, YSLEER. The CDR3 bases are TGCGCCAGCAGCCAAGATACCCAGGCCGGGGAGCTGTTTTTT. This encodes CASSQDTQAGELFF.

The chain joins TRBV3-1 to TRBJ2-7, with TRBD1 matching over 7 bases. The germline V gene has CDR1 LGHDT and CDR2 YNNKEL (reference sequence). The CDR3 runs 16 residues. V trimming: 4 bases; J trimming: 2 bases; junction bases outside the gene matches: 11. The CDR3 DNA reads TGTGCCAGCAGCCCCTTAACAGGGGATAGTGCCTACGAGCAGTACTTC. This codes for CASSPLTGDSAYEQYF.

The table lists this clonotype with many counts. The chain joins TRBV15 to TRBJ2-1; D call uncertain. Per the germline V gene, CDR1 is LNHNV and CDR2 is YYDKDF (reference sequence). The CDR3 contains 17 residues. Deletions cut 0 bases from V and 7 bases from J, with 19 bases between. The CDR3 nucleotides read TGTGCCACCAGCAGAGATGTAGAAGGGTTGGGAAGGAATGAGCAGTTCTTC. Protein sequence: CATSRDVEGLGRNEQFF.

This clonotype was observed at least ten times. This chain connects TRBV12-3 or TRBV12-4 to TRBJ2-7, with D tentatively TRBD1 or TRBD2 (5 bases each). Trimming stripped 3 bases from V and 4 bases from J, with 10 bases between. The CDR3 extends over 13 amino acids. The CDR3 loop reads CASSLVGVYEQYF. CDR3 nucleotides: TGTGCCAGCAGTTTGGTGGGGGTATACGAGCAGTACTTC.

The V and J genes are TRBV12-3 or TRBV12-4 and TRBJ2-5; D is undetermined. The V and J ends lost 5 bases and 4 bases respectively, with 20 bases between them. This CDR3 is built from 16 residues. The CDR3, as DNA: TGTGCCAGCAGTAACCCCCGACAAGGCGTAGGAGAGACCCAGTACTTC. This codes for CASSNPRQGVGETQYF.

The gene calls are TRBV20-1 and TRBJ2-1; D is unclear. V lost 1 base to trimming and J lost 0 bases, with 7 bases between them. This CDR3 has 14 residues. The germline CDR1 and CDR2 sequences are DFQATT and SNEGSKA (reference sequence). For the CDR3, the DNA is TGCAGTGCTAGAGTTCCAGCCTCCTACAATGAGCAGTTCTTC. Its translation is CSARVPASYNEQFF.

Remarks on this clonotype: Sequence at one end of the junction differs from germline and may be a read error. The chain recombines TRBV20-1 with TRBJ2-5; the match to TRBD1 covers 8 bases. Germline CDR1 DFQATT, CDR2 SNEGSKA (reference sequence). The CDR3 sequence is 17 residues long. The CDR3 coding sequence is TGCAGTGCTAGAAGGCAACCGCAGGGGGCGCAGGAAGAGACCCAGTCCTTC. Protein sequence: CSARRQPQGAQEETQSF.

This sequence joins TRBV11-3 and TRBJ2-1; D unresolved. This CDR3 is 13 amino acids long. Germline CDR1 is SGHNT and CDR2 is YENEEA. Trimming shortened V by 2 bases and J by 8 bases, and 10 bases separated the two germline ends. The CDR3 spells CASSLTTHYEQFF. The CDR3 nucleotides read TGTGCCAGCAGCTTAACTACCCACTATGAGCAGTTCTTC.

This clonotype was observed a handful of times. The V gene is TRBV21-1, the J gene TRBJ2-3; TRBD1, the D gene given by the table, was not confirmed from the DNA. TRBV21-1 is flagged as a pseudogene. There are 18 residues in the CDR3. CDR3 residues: CASIKGGGRGRGTDTQYF. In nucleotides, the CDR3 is TGTGCCAGCATCAAAGGAGGTGGAAGGGGGCGCGGCACAGATACGCAGTATTTT.

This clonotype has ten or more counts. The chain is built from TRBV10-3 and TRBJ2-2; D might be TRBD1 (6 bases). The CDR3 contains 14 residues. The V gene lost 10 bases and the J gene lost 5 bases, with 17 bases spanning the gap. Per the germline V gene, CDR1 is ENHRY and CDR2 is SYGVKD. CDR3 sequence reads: CATQTGLGTGELFF. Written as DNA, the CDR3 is TGTGCCACCCAGACAGGCCTTGGTACCGGGGAGCTGTTTTTT.

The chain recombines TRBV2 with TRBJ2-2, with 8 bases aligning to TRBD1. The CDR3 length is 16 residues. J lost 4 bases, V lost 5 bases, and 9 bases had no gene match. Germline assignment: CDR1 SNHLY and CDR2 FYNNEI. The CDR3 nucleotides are TGTGCCAGCAGTTACAGGGGGGAACGGGGCACCGGGGAGCTGTTTTTT. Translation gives CASSYRGERGTGELFF.

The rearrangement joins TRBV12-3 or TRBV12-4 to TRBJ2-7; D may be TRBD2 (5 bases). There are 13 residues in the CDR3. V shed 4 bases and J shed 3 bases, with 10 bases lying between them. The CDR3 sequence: CASSSPGYYEQYF. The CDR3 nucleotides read TGTGCCAGCAGTTCCCCGGGATACTACGAGCAGTACTTC.

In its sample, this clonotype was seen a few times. This chain's CDR3 is CASSRTSGPLSSYNEQFF. The CDR3 nucleotides are TGTGCCAGCAGCCGAACTAGCGGCCCCCTGAGCTCCTACAATGAGCAGTTCTTC. The genes are TRBV4-2 and TRBJ2-1; 8 bases match TRBD2. Looked up from germline, CDR1 is LGHNA and CDR2 is YNFKEQ. CDR3 length equals 18 residues. V was pared by 4 bases and J by 0 bases, with 11 bases of the junction left unmatched.

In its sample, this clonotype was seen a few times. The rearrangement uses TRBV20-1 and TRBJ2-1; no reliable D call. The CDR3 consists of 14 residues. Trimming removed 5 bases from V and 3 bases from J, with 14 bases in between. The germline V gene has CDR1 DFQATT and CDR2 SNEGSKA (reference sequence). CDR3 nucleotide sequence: TGCAGTGCTTCTTCCAGGCGTCACTACAATGAGCAGTTCTTC. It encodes CSASSRRHYNEQFF.

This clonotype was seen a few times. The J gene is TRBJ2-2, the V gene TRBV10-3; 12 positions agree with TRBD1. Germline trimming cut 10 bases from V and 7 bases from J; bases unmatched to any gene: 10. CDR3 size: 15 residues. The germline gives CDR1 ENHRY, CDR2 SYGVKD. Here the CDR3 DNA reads TGTGCCAGCCGCGGGGGACAGGGGGCGATCGGGGAGCTGTTTTTT. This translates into CASRGGQGAIGELFF.

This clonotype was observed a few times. The CDR3 spells CSVINTGELFF. CDR3 DNA sequence: TGCAGCGTCATTAACACCGGGGAGCTGTTTTTT. The chain carries TRBV29-1 and TRBJ2-2; no reliable D call. CDR3 size: 11 residues. CDR1 is SQVTM, CDR2 ANQGSEA, per germline. V lost 6 bases, J lost 2 bases, and 4 bases lay in between.

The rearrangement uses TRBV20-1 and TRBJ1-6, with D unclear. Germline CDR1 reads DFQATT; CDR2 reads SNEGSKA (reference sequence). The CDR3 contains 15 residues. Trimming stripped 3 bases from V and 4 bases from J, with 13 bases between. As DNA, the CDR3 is TGCAGTGCTAGTGTTAACCGGCTATATAATTCACCCCTCCACTTT. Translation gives CSASVNRLYNSPLHF.

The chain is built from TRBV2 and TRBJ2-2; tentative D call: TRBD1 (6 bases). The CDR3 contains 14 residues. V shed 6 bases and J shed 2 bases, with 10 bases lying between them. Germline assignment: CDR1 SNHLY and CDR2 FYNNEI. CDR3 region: CASRWTENTGELFF. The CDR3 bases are TGTGCCAGCAGATGGACAGAAAACACCGGGGAGCTGTTTTTT.

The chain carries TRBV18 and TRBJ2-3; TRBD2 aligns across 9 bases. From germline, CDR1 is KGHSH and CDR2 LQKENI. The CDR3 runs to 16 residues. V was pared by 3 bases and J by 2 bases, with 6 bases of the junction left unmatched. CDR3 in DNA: TGTGCCAGCTCACCCCCGGCTAGCGGGAACACAGATACGCAGTATTTT. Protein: CASSPPASGNTDTQYF.

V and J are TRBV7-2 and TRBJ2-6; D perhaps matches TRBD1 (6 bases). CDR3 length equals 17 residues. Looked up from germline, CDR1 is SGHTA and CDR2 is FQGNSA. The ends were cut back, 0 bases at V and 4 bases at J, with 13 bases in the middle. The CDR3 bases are TGTGCCAGCAGCTTAGCTATGGTAACAGGGGGGGCCAACGTCCTGACTTTC. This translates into CASSLAMVTGGANVLTF. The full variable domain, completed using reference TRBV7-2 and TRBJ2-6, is GAGVSQSPSNKVTEKGKDVELRCDPISGHTALYWYRQSLGQGLEFLIYFQGNSAPDKSGLPSDRFSAERTGGSVSTLTIQRTQQEDSAVYLCASSLAMVTGGANVLTFGAGSRLTVL.

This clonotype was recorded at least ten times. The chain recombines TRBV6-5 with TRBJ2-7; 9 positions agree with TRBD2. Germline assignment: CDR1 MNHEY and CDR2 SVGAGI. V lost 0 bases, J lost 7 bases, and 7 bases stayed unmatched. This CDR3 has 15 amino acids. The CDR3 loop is CASSYSTLAGWEQYF. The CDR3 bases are TGTGCCAGCAGTTACTCGACCCTAGCGGGGTGGGAGCAGTACTTC.

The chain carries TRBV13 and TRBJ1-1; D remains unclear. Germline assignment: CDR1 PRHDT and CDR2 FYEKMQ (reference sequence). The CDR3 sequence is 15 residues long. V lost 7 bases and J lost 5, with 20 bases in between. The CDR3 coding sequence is TGTGCCAGCACCTCAAACCGGGGTTTGAGAACTGAAGCTTTCTTT. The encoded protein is CASTSNRGLRTEAFF. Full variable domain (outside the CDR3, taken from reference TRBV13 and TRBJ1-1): AAGVIQSPRHLIKEKRETATLKCYPIPRHDTVYWYQQGPGQDPQFLISFYEKMQSDKGSIPDRFSAQQFSDYHSELNMSSLELGDSALYFCASTSNRGLRTEAFFGQGTRLTVV.